The TCR beta chain under discussion was sequenced for a study of shared clonotypes between healthy human individuals. Subsets obtained from CD4+ cells comprised CD45RA+ naive and CD45RA-negative memory cells. The length of the CDR3 is 15 residues. Trimming removed 3 bases from V and 7 bases from J; junction bases left unmatched: 8. Germline CDR1 reads SGDLS; CDR2 reads YYNGEE. Study-level findings and limits: Relative to their counterparts shared across all four donors, non-shared clonotypes exhibited diminished generation probabilities.

Details on this clone: The antigen is not known.

Sequenced by immunoSEQ multiplex PCR; TCRdb stores in-frame clones only, minus some. The data contain roughly 1.5 million clones, roughly 98% of them singletons. This sequence joins TRBV9 and TRBJ2-7; TRBD1 matches at 12 bases. This clonotype originated in a man aged 25-45 years in good health. The material sequenced was naive CD4+ T cells sorted from blood. Regarding subset: CD45RA+ positively selected. Written as DNA, the CDR3 is TGTGCCAGCAGCGCCTGGGACAGGGGGCGGGAAGAGCAGTACTTC. It encodes CASSAWDRGREEQYF.